Listed here are 18 T cell receptor beta chains from one sample, sequenced in a study of beta chain features in type 1 diabetes listed by TCRdb under 2018. Libraries were prepared through the immunoSEQ multiplex PCR assay. The High Capacity cDNA Reverse Transcription Kit was used to reverse transcribe all of the isolated RNA, meaning that expressed TCRB transcripts were what got sequenced. Sourced from immuneACCESS, this table was stored by TCRdb with only in-frame sequences that have V and J called. A share of the clones is absent; for the studies checked, an unresolved V gene accounts for under half, and the remainder has no known explanation. This sample holds fewer than 350,000 clones; about 20% were observed only once. Jointly, the top ten make up approximately 0.046% of the sample. The sequencing input was naive CD4+ T cells from blood. The cell subset or site label for this specimen denotes: true naive CD4+ T cells. The receptors here all came from a woman aged 18-30 years in good health.

For this clone: Other DNA sequences in the same sample also yield this CDR3. The chain joins TRBV7-2 to TRBJ2-3; 8 bases match TRBD2. The CDR3 runs 16 residues. V gave up 2 bases and J gave up 0 bases; unmatched junction bases: 4. Germline-derived CDR1 and CDR2 are SGHTA and FQGNSA. The CDR3 sequence: CASSLNSGASTDTQYF. CDR3 nucleotide sequence: TGTGCCAGCAGCTTAAATAGCGGGGCCAGCACAGATACGCAGTATTTT.

The chain is built from TRBV10-3 and TRBJ2-1; D perhaps matches TRBD2 (6 bases). This CDR3 contains 13 residues. V was shortened by 6 bases and J by 5 bases, with 11 bases between the two germline ends. Per germline, CDR1 ENHRY and CDR2 SYGVKD. This CDR3 reads CAIREGGNNEQFF. The CDR3 bases are TGTGCCATCAGGGAGGGTGGCAACAATGAGCAGTTCTTC.

This clone was recorded a few times. The V call is TRBV5-4, the J call TRBJ2-5, with D perhaps matching TRBD2 (6 bases). Germline values: CDR1 SGHNT, CDR2 YYREEE (reference sequence). The CDR3 is 12 amino acids. As DNA, the CDR3 is TGTGCAACCCGAGGCGGGGAAGAGACCCAGTACTTC. It codes for CATRGGEETQYF.

The V call is TRBV11-2, the J call TRBJ2-4; no clear D. Trimming stripped 5 bases from V and 0 bases from J, with 8 bases between. The germline V gene encodes CDR1 SGHAT and CDR2 FQNNGV. This CDR3 contains 14 residues. The CDR3 DNA is TGTGCCAGCAGCACGGGTCCAGCCAAAAACATTCAGTACTTC. Protein sequence: CASSTGPAKNIQYF.

The rearrangement joins TRBV7-2 to TRBJ1-2, with D possibly matching TRBD1 (6 bases). CDR1 SGHTA and CDR2 FQGNSA come from the germline V gene. Deletions cut 6 bases from V and 8 bases from J, with 16 bases between. CDR3 length: 13 residues. CDR3 nucleotides: TGTGCCAGCAGTCGCGGACAGTTTCGCGGCTACACCTTC. This codes for CASSRGQFRGYTF.

The rearrangement uses TRBV11-2 and TRBJ2-5, with D unclear. Germline assignment: CDR1 SGHAT and CDR2 FQNNGV. There are 14 residues in the CDR3. V dropped 3 bases and J dropped 0 bases, with 8 bases sitting between them. CDR3 sequence: CASSFDGYQETQYF. CDR3 bases: TGTGCCAGCAGCTTCGACGGGTACCAAGAGACCCAGTACTTC.

This clone has a handful of counts. The chain recombines TRBV7-2 with TRBJ1-5, with a weak D call TRBD1 (5 bases). The CDR3 is 14 residues long. V lost 4 bases and J 7 bases, leaving 14 bases between the germline ends. Germline V lookup: CDR1 SGHTA, CDR2 FQGNSA. The CDR3 DNA sequence: TGTGCCAGCAGCTCCGGGTCAGGGCTGCAGCCCCAGCATTTT. As protein: CASSSGSGLQPQHF.

This clone has a handful of counts. The CDR3 here is CASSLAGFGGTGELFF. CDR3 nucleotides: TGTGCCAGCAGCTTAGCAGGGTTCGGGGGCACCGGGGAGCTGTTTTTT. The rearrangement uses TRBV7-8 and TRBJ2-2, with D perhaps matching TRBD2 (6 bases). The length of the CDR3 is 16 residues. The ends were cut back, 0 bases at V and 4 bases at J, with 12 bases in the middle. Per germline, CDR1 SGHVS and CDR2 FQNEAQ.

The CDR3 protein is CASNRQYLNEQFF. The CDR3 DNA reads TGTGCCAGCAACCGACAGTACCTCAATGAGCAGTTCTTC. The chain carries TRBV5-5 and TRBJ2-1; tentatively, D is TRBD1 (5 bases). The CDR3 sequence is 13 residues long. Germline values: CDR1 SGHKS, CDR2 YYEKEE (reference sequence). Trimming took 6 bases from V and 6 from J, leaving 13 bases between them.

The CDR3 DNA is TGTGCCAGCAGCCCCACAGGGTTGAACACTGAAGCTTTCTTT. It encodes CASSPTGLNTEAFF. This chain uses TRBV7-6 with TRBJ1-1; D possibly corresponds to TRBD1 (6 bases). V shed 5 bases and J shed 0 bases, with 10 bases lying between them. Per germline, CDR1 SGHVS and CDR2 FNYEAQ. This CDR3 spans 14 amino acids.

This clone appeared a few times. This chain connects TRBV2 to TRBJ2-7; 14 bases match TRBD2. The CDR3 is 14 amino acids. Germline CDR1 SNHLY, CDR2 FYNNEI. The junction had 5 bases not matched to a gene; V was cut back by 7 bases and J by 6 bases. The CDR3 nucleotides read TGTGCCAGCATGGGACTAGCGGGAGTTTTCGAGCAGTACTTC. Amino acid sequence: CASMGLAGVFEQYF.

The rearrangement links TRBV6-5 to TRBJ1-2, with 7 bases fitting TRBD1. In germline, CDR1 is MNHEY, CDR2 SVGAGI. This CDR3 has 14 residues. Trimming removed 7 bases from V and 4 bases from J; junction bases left unmatched: 9. CDR3 in DNA: TGTGCCAGCACTTCACTCAGGGGGTTCTATGGCTACACCTTC. It is translated as CASTSLRGFYGYTF.

This clone was recorded a few times. J is TRBJ1-6 and V is TRBV19; D gene uncertain. V was cut by 5 bases and J by 7 bases, with 9 bases left in between. This CDR3 is 13 amino acids long. Per the germline V gene, CDR1 is LNHDA and CDR2 is SQIVND (reference sequence). The CDR3 spells CASSPGNNSPLHF. The CDR3 DNA reads TGTGCCAGTAGTCCAGGCAACAATTCACCCCTCCACTTT.

This clone has just a few counts. At one boundary the junction diverges from the germline segment, which might be a read error. The V and J genes are TRBV7-7 and TRBJ1-1; 8 nucleotides match TRBD1. The CDR3 totals 16 residues. CDR1 is SSHAT and CDR2 is FNYEAQ in the germline V gene (reference sequence). CDR3 nucleotides: TGTGCTAGCAGCCCCCGACTGCGACAGGGGAGCACTGAAGCTTTCTTT. Protein sequence: CASSPRLRQGSTEAFF.

This clone came up a few times. The gene calls are TRBV5-4 and TRBJ2-3, with 13 bases identical to TRBD2. The CDR3 is 17 amino acids. With V trimmed by 2 bases and J by 2 bases, 5 bases remained unmatched. The germline V gene has CDR1 SGHNT and CDR2 YYREEE (reference sequence). CDR3 loop: CASSLRTSGGHTDTQYF. The CDR3 DNA reads TGTGCCAGCAGCTTACGGACTAGCGGGGGACACACAGATACGCAGTATTTT.

In its sample, this clone was seen once. V usage is TRBV6-1 and J usage is TRBJ2-7, with TRBD1 identical over 7 bases. Germline V CDR1 and CDR2: MNHNS, SASEGT. The CDR3 spans 13 residues. J lost 4 bases, V lost 3 bases, and 3 bases had no gene match. The CDR3 here is CASSDRQGYEQYF. The CDR3 DNA sequence: TGTGCCAGCAGTGATCGACAGGGTTACGAGCAGTACTTC.

The gene calls are TRBV19 and TRBJ2-1; 10 positions agree with TRBD1. The J segment lost 6 bases and the V segment lost 5 bases, leaving 10 bases of the junction unmatched. The CDR3 is 16 amino acids. Germline V gene lookup returns CDR1 LNHDA and CDR2 SQIVND (reference sequence). CDR3 sequence: CASSSRTGTGVNEQFF. CDR3 bases: TGTGCCAGTAGTTCTCGTACCGGGACAGGGGTCAATGAGCAGTTCTTC.

The J gene is TRBJ1-3, the V gene TRBV15; perhaps TRBD1 as D (6 bases). The CDR3 spans 12 residues. Trimming stripped 4 bases from V and 9 bases from J, with 10 bases between. CDR1 and CDR2 (germline): LNHNV, YYDKDF (reference sequence). CDR3 in amino acids: CATSKTGFTIYF. The CDR3 DNA sequence: TGTGCCACCAGCAAAACAGGGTTCACCATATATTTT.